The source of this T cell receptor (beta chain) is a study of memory CD4+ T cells and cytomegalovirus serostatus. Turning to the study itself: Of the healthy Belgian adults, several were CMV seropositive and approximately 25 seronegative.

CDR3 length equals 14 residues. V was clipped by 7 bases and J by 4 bases; unmatched bases: 8. Per germline, CDR1 LNHDA and CDR2 SQIVND (reference sequence). The table came from immunoSEQ multiplex PCR; TCRdb's copy has only in-frame clones and leaves some out. This table holds 61,000 or so clones, around 82% found once. The sort gate was single viable CD3+CD4+CD8-CD45RO+ cells for memory CD4+ T cells. Serostatus was set by detecting CMV pp150, pp28, p38, p52 IgG. Total CD4+ T cells were enriched by CD4 positive selection. The specimen was memory CD4+ T cells from blood. This TCR was sampled from an adult in good health and CMV-seronegative. Some clones in this sample may be carry-over from other donors' samples. The genes are TRBV19 and TRBJ1-2; 8 bases are shared with TRBD1. The CDR3 spells CASTTGGHFYGYTF. The CDR3 nucleotides are TGTGCCAGTACCACAGGGGGTCACTTCTATGGCTACACCTTC.